The source of this TCR beta chain is a study of cytomegalovirus exposure and HLA in healthy donors. Repertoires were generated with immunoSEQ multiplex PCR, while TCRdb's copy carries only in-frame clones and drops some. Of roughly 120,000 clones in the sample, 85% to 90% were seen once. This clone was counted only a few times. CDR3 size: 14 residues. The ends were cut back, 6 bases at V and 4 bases at J, with 15 bases in the middle. Per germline, CDR1 KGHSH and CDR2 LQKENI. The sequence derives from a woman aged 25 to 45 in good health and CMV-seropositive. The sequencing sample was made of PBMCs. This chain connects TRBV18 to TRBJ1-2, with no clear D. In nucleotides, the CDR3 is TGTGCCAGCTCCGGCCCTTTTGAGGGCTATGGCTACACCTTC. Its translation is CASSGPFEGYGYTF.